This entry describes one T cell receptor beta chain. The target antigen is unknown. The data stem from a study of T cell responses to AZD1222 COVID-19 vaccine. This CDR3 has 13 residues. Germline CDR1 reads SNHLY; CDR2 reads FYNNEI. Trimming at V came to 4 bases and at J to 5 bases, leaving 1 base not matched to a gene. General study results and limits: Repertoires were collected only later (after the peak T cell response had occurred). Regions left unmutated in variants are reportedly the target of nearly half of spike-specific TCRs. Vaccine-associated CD4 TCRs ranged over spike, dominating at 160-218 and 743-854. The donor group comprised mostly white British people and more females; the analysis possibly underestimated clonal diversity.

Some clones are missing from TCRdb's copy, which holds only in-frame ones; the method was immunoSEQ multiplex PCR. Of around 140,000 clones listed, approximately 92% were seen once; the top ten hold approximately 1.7%. The sequences come from peripheral blood, collected on day 0 of AZD1222 vaccination. This chain uses TRBV2 with TRBJ1-5, with TRBD1 matching 8 bases. The TCR was taken from an adult in good health. In DNA, the CDR3 is TGTGCCAGCAGTGCGACAGGGGATCAGCCCCAGCATTTT. Translating gives CASSATGDQPQHF.